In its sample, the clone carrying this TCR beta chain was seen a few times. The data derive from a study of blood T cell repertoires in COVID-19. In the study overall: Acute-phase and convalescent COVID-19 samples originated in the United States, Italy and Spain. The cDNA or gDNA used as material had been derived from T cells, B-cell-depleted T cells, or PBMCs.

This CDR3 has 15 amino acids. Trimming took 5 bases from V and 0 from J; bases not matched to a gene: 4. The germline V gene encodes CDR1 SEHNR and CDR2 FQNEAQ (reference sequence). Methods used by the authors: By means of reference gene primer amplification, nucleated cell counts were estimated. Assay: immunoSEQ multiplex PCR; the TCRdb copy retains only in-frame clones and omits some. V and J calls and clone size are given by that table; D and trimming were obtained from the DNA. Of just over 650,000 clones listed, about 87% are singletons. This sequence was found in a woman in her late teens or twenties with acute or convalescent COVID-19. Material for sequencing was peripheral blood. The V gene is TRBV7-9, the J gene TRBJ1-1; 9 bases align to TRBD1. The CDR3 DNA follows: TGTGCCAGCAGCGCACAGGGGGCCTTGAACACTGAAGCTTTCTTT. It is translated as CASSAQGALNTEAFF. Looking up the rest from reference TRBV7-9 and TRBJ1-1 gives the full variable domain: DTGVSQNPRHKITKRGQNVTFRCDPISEHNRLYWYRQTLGQGPEFLTYFQNEAQLEKSRLLSDRFSAERPKGSFSTLEIQRTEQGDSAMYLCASSAQGALNTEAFFGQGTRLTVV.